The entry below describes one T cell receptor beta chain. This sample stems from a study of blood T cell repertoires in COVID-19. The overall study: Donors in the United States, Italy and Spain gave samples during acute or convalescent COVID-19. PBMCs, B-cell-depleted T cells, or T cells provided the cDNA or gDNA that made up the material.

Trimming cost V 8 bases and J 1 base; bases outside gene matches: 3. This CDR3 has 13 amino acids. CDR1 SNHLY and CDR2 FYNNEI come from the germline V gene. Some clones are missing from TCRdb's copy, which holds only in-frame ones; the method was immunoSEQ multiplex PCR. Of about 350,000 clones listed, about 88% are singletons. The sample taken for sequencing was PBMCs or T cells enriched from blood (not recorded which). This chain links TRBV2 with TRBJ1-2; 8 nucleotides line up with TRBD1. The receptor's source is a woman aged 25 to 39 who had recovered from COVID-19. The CDR3 loop is CASETGDNYGYTF. CDR3 nucleotides: TGTGCCAGCGAGACAGGGGATAACTATGGCTACACCTTC.